This T cell receptor beta chain originates from a study of Graves' ophthalmopathy and Graves' hyperthyroidism. Across the whole study: At the time of initial diagnosis and before any treatment, peripheral blood was collected.

At least ten counts were recorded for this clonotype. Its antigen is unknown. TCR beta CDR3 amplification used RNA transcripts. Amplification began with first-round RT-PCR using HTBI primers, then second-round multiplex PCR was performed. TCRdb used MiXCR to reprocess the multiplex PCR reads, holding one entry per CDR3 protein. The sample has roughly 500,000 distinct CDR3 sequences, around 14% seen once. There are 18 residues in the CDR3. CDR1 SGHTA and CDR2 FQGNSA come from the germline V gene. The V gene lost 1 base and the J gene lost 0 bases, with 13 bases spanning the gap. 8.5 to 10 ml of fresh blood yielded the PBMCs by density gradient. Study-wide points: Most thyroid-expanded clonotypes exceeding 0.001 frequency were also found in blood.

Sample: blood. This receptor was identified in a woman in her thirties with Graves' ophthalmopathy. The chain combines TRBV7-2 with TRBJ1-6; D not resolved. The CDR3 here is CASSLVRTGSSYNSPLHF. CDR3 DNA sequence: TGTGCCAGCAGCTTAGTTCGGACGGGAAGCTCCTATAATTCACCCCTCCACTTT.